This T cell receptor (beta chain) was identified during a study of T cells in women clearing cervical HPV infection. The CDR3 totals 12 residues. Trimming shortened V by 1 base and J by 7 bases, and 4 bases separated the two germline ends. In germline, CDR1 is ENHRY, CDR2 SYGVKD. As to this clone: Read sequence stops 3 residues before the CDR3 end, and the germline J gene provides the missing end.

The repertoire was sequenced with immunoSEQ multiplex PCR; TCRdb's copy has only in-frame clones and lacks some. The sample table includes some 40,000 clones. V gene TRBV10-3 combines with J gene TRBJ2-2; no clear D. Sequenced: blood buffy coat. The receptor comes from a woman aged 18 to 75 with a cervical HPV16 infection that either progressed to CIN3+ or cleared (not recorded which). The DNA read from the CDR3 is TGTGCCATCAGTGAGTTTCTCGGGGAG. Amino acids: CAISEFLGE. In full, the CDR3 is CAISEFLGELFF.